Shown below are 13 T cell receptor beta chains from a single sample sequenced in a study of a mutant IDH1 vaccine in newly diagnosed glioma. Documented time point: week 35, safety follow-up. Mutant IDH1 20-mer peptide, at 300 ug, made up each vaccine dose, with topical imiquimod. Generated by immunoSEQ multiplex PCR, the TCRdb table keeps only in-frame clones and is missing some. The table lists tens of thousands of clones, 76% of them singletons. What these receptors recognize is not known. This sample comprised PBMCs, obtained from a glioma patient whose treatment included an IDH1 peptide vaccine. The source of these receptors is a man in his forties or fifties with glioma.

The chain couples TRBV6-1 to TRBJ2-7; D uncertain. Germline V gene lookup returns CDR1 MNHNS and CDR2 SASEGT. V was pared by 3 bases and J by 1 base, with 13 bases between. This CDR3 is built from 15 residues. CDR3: CASSDGLRRSYEQYF. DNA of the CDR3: TGTGCCAGCAGTGATGGGCTTCGAAGGTCCTACGAGCAGTACTTC.

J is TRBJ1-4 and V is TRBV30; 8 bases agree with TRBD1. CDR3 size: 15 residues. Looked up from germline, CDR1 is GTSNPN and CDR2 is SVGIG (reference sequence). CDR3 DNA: TGTGCAGCACGGACAGGGAGGGACACTAATGAAAAACTGTTTTTT. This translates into CAARTGRDTNEKLFF.

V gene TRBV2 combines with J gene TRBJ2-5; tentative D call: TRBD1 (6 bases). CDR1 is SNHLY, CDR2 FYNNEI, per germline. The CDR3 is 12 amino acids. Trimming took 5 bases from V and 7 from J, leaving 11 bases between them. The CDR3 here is CASSTGMVTQYF. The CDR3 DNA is TGTGCCAGCAGTACAGGGATGGTGACCCAGTACTTC.

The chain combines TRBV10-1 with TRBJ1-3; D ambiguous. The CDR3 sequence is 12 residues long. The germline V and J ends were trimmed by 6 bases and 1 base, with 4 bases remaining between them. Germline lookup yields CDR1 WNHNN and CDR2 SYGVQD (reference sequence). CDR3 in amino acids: CASSHSGNTIYF. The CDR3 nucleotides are TGCGCCAGCAGCCATTCTGGAAACACCATATATTTT.

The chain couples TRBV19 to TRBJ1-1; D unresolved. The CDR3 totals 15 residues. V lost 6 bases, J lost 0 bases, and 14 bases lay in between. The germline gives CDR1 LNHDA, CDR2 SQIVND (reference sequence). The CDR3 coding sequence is TGTGCCAGTAGCCCTTCCGCAAGGATGAACACTGAAGCTTTCTTT. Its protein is CASSPSARMNTEAFF.

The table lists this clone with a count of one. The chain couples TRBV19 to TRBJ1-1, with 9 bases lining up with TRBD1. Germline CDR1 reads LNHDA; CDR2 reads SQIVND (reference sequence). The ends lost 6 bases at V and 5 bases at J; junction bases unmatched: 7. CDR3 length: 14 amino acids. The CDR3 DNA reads TGTGCCAGTAGCCTCACAGGGGGCGGTACTGAAGCTTTCTTT. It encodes CASSLTGGGTEAFF.

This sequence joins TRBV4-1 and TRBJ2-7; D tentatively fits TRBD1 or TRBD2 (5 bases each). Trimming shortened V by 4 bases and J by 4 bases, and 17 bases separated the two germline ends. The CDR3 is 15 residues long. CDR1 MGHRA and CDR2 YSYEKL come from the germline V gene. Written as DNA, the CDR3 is TGCGCCAGCAGCCGCCCCAGTTTGGGGGAGTACGAGCAGTACTTC. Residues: CASSRPSLGEYEQYF.

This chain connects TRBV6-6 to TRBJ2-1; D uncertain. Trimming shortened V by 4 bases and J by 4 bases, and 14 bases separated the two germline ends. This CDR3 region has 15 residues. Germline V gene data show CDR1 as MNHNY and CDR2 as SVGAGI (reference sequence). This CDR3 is CASSFRGARYNEQFF. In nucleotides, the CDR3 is TGTGCCAGCAGTTTCCGCGGAGCGCGGTACAATGAGCAGTTCTTC.

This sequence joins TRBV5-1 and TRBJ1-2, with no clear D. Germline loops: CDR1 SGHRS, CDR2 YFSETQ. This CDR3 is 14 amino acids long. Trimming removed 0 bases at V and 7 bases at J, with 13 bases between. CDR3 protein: CASSLGSNPLGYTF. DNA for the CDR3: TGCGCCAGCAGCTTGGGCTCCAACCCTCTTGGCTACACCTTC.

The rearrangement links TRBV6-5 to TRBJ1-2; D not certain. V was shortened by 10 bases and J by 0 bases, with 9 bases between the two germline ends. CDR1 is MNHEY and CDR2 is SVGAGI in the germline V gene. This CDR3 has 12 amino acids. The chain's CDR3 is CATGRSNYGYTF. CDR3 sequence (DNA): TGTGCCACGGGCCGGTCTAACTATGGCTACACCTTC.

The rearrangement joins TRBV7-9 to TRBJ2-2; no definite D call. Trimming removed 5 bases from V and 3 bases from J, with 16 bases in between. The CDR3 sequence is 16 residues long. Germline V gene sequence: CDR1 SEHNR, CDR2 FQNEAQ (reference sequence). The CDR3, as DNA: TGTGCCAGCAGCGTACGGCAGGTGTTTTACACCGGGGAGCTGTTTTTT. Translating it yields CASSVRQVFYTGELFF.

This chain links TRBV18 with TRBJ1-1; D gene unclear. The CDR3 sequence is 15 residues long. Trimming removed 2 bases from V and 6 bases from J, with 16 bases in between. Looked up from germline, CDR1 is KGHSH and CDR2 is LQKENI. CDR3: CASSPDPGRGAEAFF. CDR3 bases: TGTGCCAGCTCACCAGATCCGGGGAGAGGCGCTGAAGCTTTCTTT.

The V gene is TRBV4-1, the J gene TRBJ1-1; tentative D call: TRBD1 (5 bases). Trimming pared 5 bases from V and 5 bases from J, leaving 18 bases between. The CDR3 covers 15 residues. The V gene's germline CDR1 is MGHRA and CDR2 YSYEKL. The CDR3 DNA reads TGCGCCAGCAGCTTTCCGGGACGTGGGGAAACTGAAGCTTTCTTT. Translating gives CASSFPGRGETEAFF.